Described below is a single T cell receptor beta chain sequence and its context. Unmatched junction bases numbered 11, after V lost 3 bases and J lost 6 bases. CDR1 and CDR2 (germline): MDHEN, SYDVKM. This CDR3 is 15 amino acids long. This entry is derived from a study of blood T cell repertoires in COVID-19. In the study overall: Acute-phase and convalescent COVID-19 samples originated in the United States, Italy and Spain. From T cells, B-cell-depleted T cells, or PBMCs came the material, which was cDNA or gDNA.

Assay: immunoSEQ multiplex PCR; the TCRdb copy retains only in-frame clones and omits some. The sample has some 100,000 clones, 90% to 95% seen once. The source is a human donor with active COVID-19. The donor label of this sample is uncertain. The V call is TRBV28, the J call TRBJ2-7, with TRBD2 matching 7 bases. The source material was peripheral blood. In nucleotides, the CDR3 is TGTGCCAGCAGTTTGTTTTCTAGCGGCTCCCTCGAGCAGTACTTC. Translation: CASSLFSSGSLEQYF.